The next 23 T cell receptor beta chains were all read from a single sample in a study of beta chain features in type 1 diabetes. The study reverse transcribed the entire isolated RNA, so it sequenced expressed TCRB transcripts. TCRdb keeps only in-frame clones here, not all; method: immunoSEQ multiplex PCR. The table records fewer than 20,000 clones, around two fifths of them present only once. Source material: stem cell memory CD4+ T cells from blood. All receptors come from a woman between 35 and 50 years old in good health.

This clone showed up just a few times. CDR3 DNA sequence: TGTGCCAGCAGCACCGGGACAGCAAGCTATGGCTACACCTTC. As protein: CASSTGTASYGYTF. The chain recombines TRBV14 with TRBJ1-2; 7 positions agree with TRBD1. The trim removed 5 bases at V and 4 bases at J, leaving 7 bases unmatched. The germline V gene has CDR1 SGHDN and CDR2 FVKESK. This CDR3 comprises 14 residues. The complete variable domain, with remaining parts taken from reference TRBV14 and TRBJ1-2, reads EAGVTQFPSHSVIEKGQTVTLRCDPISGHDNLYWYRRVMGKEIKFLLHFVKESKQDESGMPNNRFLAERTGGTYSTLKVQPAELEDSGVYFCASSTGTASYGYTFGSGTRLTVV.

This chain links TRBV27 with TRBJ1-2; perhaps TRBD1 as D (5 bases). Germline V gene data show CDR1 as MNHEY and CDR2 as SMNVEV (reference sequence). V dropped 3 bases and J dropped 0 bases, with 11 bases sitting between them. The CDR3 spans 15 residues. The CDR3 sequence is CASSFKTASNYGYTF. The DNA for the CDR3 is TGTGCCAGCAGTTTCAAGACAGCCTCTAACTATGGCTACACCTTC.

This clone showed up just a few times. The chain recombines TRBV2 with TRBJ1-6; 8 positions match TRBD1. This CDR3 region has 16 residues. Germline-derived CDR1 and CDR2 are SNHLY and FYNNEI. Germline trimming cut 6 bases from V and 3 bases from J; bases unmatched to any gene: 7. As DNA, the CDR3 is TGTGCCAGCAGCCCCGGACAGGGCTTCTATAATTCACCCCTCCACTTT. Protein product: CASSPGQGFYNSPLHF.

The chain is built from TRBV6-5 and TRBJ1-2, with D perhaps matching TRBD1 (6 bases). The CDR3 is made up of 11 amino acids. The V end was cut by 5 bases, the J end by 7 bases, with 8 bases between. The germline V gene has CDR1 MNHEY and CDR2 SVGAGI. CDR3 nucleotide sequence: TGTGCCAGCAGTCAGGGGTCTGGCTACACCTTC. This codes for CASSQGSGYTF.

The chain is built from TRBV6-5 and TRBJ2-7, with 7 bases aligning to TRBD1. This CDR3 has 13 residues. Per the germline V gene, CDR1 is MNHEY and CDR2 is SVGAGI. Unmatched junction bases numbered 8, after V lost 5 bases and J lost 7 bases. The CDR3 DNA sequence: TGTGCCAGCAGTGTCCAAACAGGGGTTGAGCAGTACTTC. Translating it yields CASSVQTGVEQYF.

This clone was observed a few times. The V gene is TRBV5-6, the J gene TRBJ2-7, with D hard to call. CDR3 size: 17 residues. Germline loops: CDR1 SGHDT, CDR2 YYEEEE. V lost 4 bases and J lost 0, with 20 bases in between. The CDR3 sequence is CASSTRPGFRSSYEQYF. As DNA, the CDR3 is TGTGCCAGCAGCACCCGGCCCGGGTTTAGGAGCTCCTACGAGCAGTACTTC.

This clone was seen a handful of times. This chain links TRBV7-9 with TRBJ2-1, with 8 bases fitting TRBD1. The V and J ends lost 5 bases and 15 bases, in that order; junction bases with no gene match: 6. Germline values: CDR1 SEHNR, CDR2 FQNEAQ (reference sequence). The CDR3 totals 11 residues. The CDR3 nucleotides are TGTGCCAGCAGCGGACAGGGCCGCACGTTCTTC. Its protein product is CASSGQGRTFF.

The V call is TRBV7-9, the J call TRBJ1-1, with D unclear. CDR1 SEHNR and CDR2 FQNEAQ come from the germline V gene (reference sequence). The CDR3 runs 14 residues. V shed 1 base and J shed 5 bases, with 11 bases lying between them. This CDR3 reads CASSLEVGTTEAFF. CDR3 nucleotides: TGTGCCAGCAGCTTAGAAGTGGGCACGACTGAAGCTTTCTTT. Full variable domain (remainder filled in from reference TRBV7-9 and TRBJ1-1): DTGVSQNPRHKITKRGQNVTFRCDPISEHNRLYWYRQTLGQGPEFLTYFQNEAQLEKSRLLSDRFSAERPKGSFSTLEIQRTEQGDSAMYLCASSLEVGTTEAFFGQGTRLTVV.

The chain combines TRBV7-2 with TRBJ2-7, with no clear D. Per the germline V gene, CDR1 is SGHTA and CDR2 is FQGNSA. The CDR3 totals 13 residues. The ends were cut back, 3 bases at V and 2 bases at J, with 8 bases in the middle. The CDR3 sequence: CASSFLSTYEQYF. As DNA, the CDR3 is TGTGCCAGCAGCTTCCTATCGACCTACGAGCAGTACTTC.

The chain is built from TRBV9 and TRBJ2-5; D unclear. The germline gives CDR1 SGDLS, CDR2 YYNGEE. The CDR3 sequence is 13 residues long. The V end lost 0 bases, the J end lost 5 bases, and 8 bases lay between the germline ends. The CDR3 protein is CASSVAVRETQYF. In nucleotides, the CDR3 is TGTGCCAGCAGCGTAGCAGTGCGGGAGACCCAGTACTTC.

There are a few counts of this clone. The chain links TRBV18 to TRBJ1-1; D gene ambiguous. Germline V gene sequence: CDR1 KGHSH, CDR2 LQKENI. This CDR3 spans 13 amino acids. V dropped 3 bases and J dropped 5 bases, with 10 bases sitting between them. The CDR3 sequence is CASSPRVYTEAFF. DNA of the CDR3: TGTGCCAGCTCACCTAGAGTTTATACTGAAGCTTTCTTT.

The chain combines TRBV9 with TRBJ2-2, with D perhaps TRBD1 (5 bases). CDR1 and CDR2 (germline): SGDLS, YYNGEE. This CDR3 spans 16 amino acids. Trimming removed 1 base at V and 1 base at J, with 11 bases between. The CDR3: CASSVRGSWNTGELFF. DNA for the CDR3: TGTGCCAGCAGCGTAAGGGGAAGTTGGAACACCGGGGAGCTGTTTTTT.

The rearrangement links TRBV5-6 to TRBJ2-1; D gene unclear. Trimming cost V 2 bases and J 7 bases, with 7 bases left between them. CDR1 SGHDT and CDR2 YYEEEE come from the germline V gene. This CDR3 is built from 12 residues. The CDR3 DNA reads as TGTGCCAGCAGCTTTTTCGTAAATGAGCAGTTCTTC. This encodes CASSFFVNEQFF.

Only a few counts were recorded for this clone. V and J are TRBV29-1 and TRBJ2-3, with 7 bases that match TRBD1. CDR1 is SQVTM, CDR2 ANQGSEA, per germline. After removal of 7 bases from V and 1 base from J, the junction contained 8 bases not matched to a gene. The CDR3 loop spans 14 amino acids. CDR3 bases: TGCAGCGCTGAGAGGGGGCAGGGCACAGATACGCAGTATTTT. Residues: CSAERGQGTDTQYF.

The chain is built from TRBV5-1 and TRBJ2-5, with a tentative D call TRBD2 (6 bases). The V and J ends lost 0 bases and 4 bases respectively, with 10 bases between them. Germline-derived CDR1 and CDR2 are SGHRS and YFSETQ. The CDR3 extends over 14 amino acids. The CDR3 loop is CASSLGGESETQYF. CDR3 DNA: TGCGCCAGCAGCTTGGGGGGGGAATCAGAGACCCAGTACTTC.

This clone was seen only once. The V call is TRBV5-1, the J call TRBJ1-1; D ambiguous. Trimming removed 1 base from V and 0 bases from J, with 7 bases in between. The CDR3 consists of 14 residues. The germline CDR1 and CDR2 sequences are SGHRS and YFSETQ. CDR3 DNA sequence: TGCGCCAGCAGCTTGACATTGCTGAACACTGAAGCTTTCTTT. This codes for CASSLTLLNTEAFF. The whole variable domain, remainder taken from reference TRBV5-1 and TRBJ1-1, is KAGVTQTPRYLIKTRGQQVTLSCSPISGHRSVSWYQQTPGQGLQFLFEYFSETQRNKGNFPGRFSGRQFSNSRSEMNVSTLELGDSALYLCASSLTLLNTEAFFGQGTRLTVV.

V and J are TRBV6-1 and TRBJ2-6, with D perhaps matching TRBD2 (5 bases). CDR3 length: 19 amino acids. Trimming removed 4 bases from V and 0 bases from J, with 19 bases in between. The germline gives CDR1 MNHNS, CDR2 SASEGT. The CDR3 spells CASSAISPGLFSGANVLTF. CDR3 DNA sequence: TGTGCCAGCAGTGCCATTTCCCCCGGACTGTTCTCTGGGGCCAACGTCCTGACTTTC.

The genes are TRBV6-6 and TRBJ2-2; TRBD1 agrees at 8 bases. V lost 6 bases, J lost 5 bases, and 11 bases stayed unmatched. CDR1 is MNHNY and CDR2 is SVGAGI in the germline V gene (reference sequence). This CDR3 is 16 amino acids long. The CDR3 here is CASSKLGQGITGELFF. The CDR3 DNA follows: TGTGCCAGCAGCAAACTTGGACAGGGTATTACCGGGGAGCTGTTTTTT.

This clone has just a few counts. This chain joins TRBV6-1 and TRBJ2-7; maybe TRBD2 (6 bases). The CDR3 contains 11 residues. Germline CDR1 and CDR2: MNHNS and SASEGT. V dropped 7 bases and J dropped 7 bases, with 11 bases sitting between them. Here the CDR3 reads CASTLSGEQYF. The DNA of the CDR3 is TGTGCCAGCACCCTAAGCGGGGAGCAGTACTTC.

The chain uses TRBV5-6 and TRBJ2-5; TRBD2 aligns across 11 bases. V shed 2 bases and J 7 bases; nucleotides not matched to a gene: 16. The germline CDR1 and CDR2 sequences are SGHDT and YYEEEE. The CDR3 covers 18 residues. The CDR3 nucleotides are TGTGCCAGCAGCTTCCGCACTAGCGGGGGAGCTATAAGAGGGACCCAGTACTTC. It yields the protein CASSFRTSGGAIRGTQYF.

This rearrangement joins TRBV5-1 to TRBJ2-5, with 8 bases lining up with TRBD1. The CDR3 length is 15 residues. V was pared by 2 bases and J by 5 bases, with 8 bases of the junction left unmatched. In germline, CDR1 is SGHRS, CDR2 YFSETQ. Written as DNA, the CDR3 is TGCGCCAGCAGCTTAAGGACAGGGCAGGTGGAGACCCAGTACTTC. It encodes CASSLRTGQVETQYF. Based on the CDR3 plus reference TRBV5-1 and TRBJ2-5, the full variable domain is KAGVTQTPRYLIKTRGQQVTLSCSPISGHRSVSWYQQTPGQGLQFLFEYFSETQRNKGNFPGRFSGRQFSNSRSEMNVSTLELGDSALYLCASSLRTGQVETQYFGPGTRLLVL.

The chain is built from TRBV19 and TRBJ2-7; D is perhaps TRBD1 (6 bases). V lost 1 base and J 1 base, leaving 11 bases between the germline ends. Looked up from germline, CDR1 is LNHDA and CDR2 is SQIVND (reference sequence). The CDR3 contains 15 residues. The CDR3 sequence: CASSIVGTPSYEQYF. The CDR3 DNA follows: TGTGCCAGTAGTATAGTTGGGACACCATCCTACGAGCAGTACTTC. Complete variable domain (other parts from reference TRBV19 and TRBJ2-7): DGGITQSPKYLFRKEGQNVTLSCEQNLNHDAMYWYRQDPGQGLRLIYYSQIVNDFQKGDIAEGYSVSREKKESFPLTVTSAQKNPTAFYLCASSIVGTPSYEQYFGPGTRLTVT.

V and J are TRBV7-2 and TRBJ1-2, with TRBD1 identical over 11 bases. The CDR3 extends over 16 amino acids. In germline, CDR1 is SGHTA, CDR2 FQGNSA. The J segment lost 7 bases and the V segment lost 4 bases, leaving 11 bases of the junction unmatched. The CDR3 DNA reads TGTGCCAGCAGCTCGGCCCTAGGACAGGGGGCAGGTGGCTACACCTTC. Protein sequence: CASSSALGQGAGGYTF.